Following are 23 T cell receptor beta chains from one sample sequenced in a study of Graves' ophthalmopathy and Graves' hyperthyroidism. Scientists amplified the TCR beta CDR3 regions from RNA transcripts. In the first round, RT-PCR was carried out with HTBI primers, and a multiplex PCR formed the second round. One entry per CDR3 protein, called by TCRdb with MiXCR from the multiplex PCR reads. The table has about 400,000 distinct CDR3 sequences, about 18% seen once. Material: peripheral blood. The receptors were sampled from a woman aged 18-29 years with Graves' ophthalmopathy.

There are a few counts of this clonotype. The chain recombines TRBV7-8 with TRBJ2-5; TRBD2 agrees at 7 bases. J gave up 5 bases and V 4 bases, and 7 bases lay outside the gene matches. The germline gives CDR1 SGHVS, CDR2 FQNEAQ. There are 14 residues in the CDR3. This CDR3 reads CASSSMGGGETQYF. The CDR3 nucleotides read TGTGCCAGCAGCTCCATGGGGGGGGGGGAGACCCAGTACTTC.

The table lists this clonotype with many counts. This chain uses TRBV6-1 with TRBJ2-6; D gene uncertain. Germline values: CDR1 MNHNS, CDR2 SASEGT. The CDR3 is made up of 15 amino acids. V was cut by 0 bases and J by 4 bases, with 7 bases left in between. CDR3 sequence reads: CASSEARPGANVLTF. CDR3 DNA sequence: TGTGCCAGCAGTGAAGCCCGACCGGGGGCCAACGTCCTGACTTTC.

The sample holds one count of this clonotype. J is TRBJ2-7 and V is TRBV6-2 or TRBV6-3; TRBD1 agrees at 11 bases. Germline V lookup: CDR1 MNHEY, CDR2 SVGEGT. V was pared by 6 bases and J by 4 bases, with 5 bases of the junction left unmatched. The CDR3 runs to 14 residues. The CDR3 DNA reads as TGTGCCAGCAGAATGGACAGGGGGCCGTACGAGCAGTACTTC. It yields the protein CASRMDRGPYEQYF.

This clonotype was counted at least ten times. V is TRBV6-2 or TRBV6-3 and J is TRBJ1-2; no clear D gene. The V end lost 5 bases, the J end lost 7 bases, and 8 bases lay between the germline ends. The length of the CDR3 is 11 residues. Looked up from germline, CDR1 is MNHEY and CDR2 is SVGEGT. This CDR3 is CASSTMGGYTF. The CDR3 DNA sequence: TGTGCCAGCAGTACGATGGGTGGCTACACCTTC.

This clonotype was detected many times. V usage is TRBV4-2 and J usage is TRBJ1-6; weak D call: TRBD1 (6 bases). V was pared by 5 bases and J by 0 bases, with 23 bases between. Germline assignment: CDR1 LGHNA and CDR2 YNFKEQ. This CDR3 has 20 residues. The CDR3 coding sequence is TGTGCCAGCAGCGACCTACAGGGTTTTTTTCAGAGCTCCTATAATTCACCCCTCCACTTT. As protein: CASSDLQGFFQSSYNSPLHF.

This clonotype was detected ten times or more. The rearrangement joins TRBV7-2 to TRBJ1-1; weak D call: TRBD1 (5 bases). V dropped 2 bases and J dropped 3 bases, with 10 bases sitting between them. The CDR3 consists of 14 residues. In germline, CDR1 is SGHTA, CDR2 FQGNSA. CDR3 in DNA: TGTGCCAGCAGCTTACAGGGCTGGTACACTGAAGCTTTCTTT. It translates to CASSLQGWYTEAFF.

This clonotype was seen many times. The chain couples TRBV19 to TRBJ2-5, with 8 bases identical to TRBD2. The CDR3 length is 13 residues. Germline V gene lookup returns CDR1 LNHDA and CDR2 SQIVND (reference sequence). With V trimmed by 8 bases and J by 2 bases, 4 bases remained unmatched. This CDR3 reads CASRAGGQETQYF. The CDR3 DNA is TGTGCCAGTCGGGCGGGAGGACAAGAGACCCAGTACTTC.

This clonotype was observed many times. The CDR3 here is CSVRTALNTEAFF. The DNA of the CDR3 is TGCAGCGTCAGGACAGCCTTGAACACTGAAGCTTTCTTT. This chain uses TRBV29-1 with TRBJ1-1; weak D call: TRBD1 (6 bases). This CDR3 comprises 13 residues. Germline lookup yields CDR1 SQVTM and CDR2 ANQGSEA. Trimming left V 6 bases short and J 0 bases short, with 11 bases between.

This clonotype has a count of ten or more. CDR3 amino acids: CASSLGQPNTEAFF. The CDR3 coding sequence is TGTGCCAGCAGTTTGGGGCAGCCGAACACTGAAGCTTTCTTT. V and J are TRBV27 and TRBJ1-1; TRBD1 might be the D (5 bases). Germline V gene data show CDR1 as MNHEY and CDR2 as SMNVEV (reference sequence). This CDR3 has 14 amino acids. Trimming shortened V by 3 bases and J by 1 base, and 9 bases separated the two germline ends.

In this sample, this clonotype turned up many times. The chain joins TRBV6-5 to TRBJ2-2; 7 bases align to TRBD1. The CDR3 contains 16 residues. J gave up 4 bases and V 1 base, and 6 bases lay outside the gene matches. Germline V lookup: CDR1 MNHEY, CDR2 SVGAGI. The CDR3 DNA reads TGTGCCAGCAGTTACTGGACAGGAGGCGGCACCGGGGAGCTGTTTTTT. The encoded protein is CASSYWTGGGTGELFF.

This clonotype was detected many times. This chain links TRBV6-2 or TRBV6-3 with TRBJ1-1; unclear D gene. Trimming shortened V by 4 bases and J by 2 bases, and 17 bases separated the two germline ends. There are 16 residues in the CDR3. Germline lookup yields CDR1 MNHEY and CDR2 SVGEGT. CDR3 sequence reads: CASSSRAFVPNTEAFF. The CDR3 DNA reads as TGTGCCAGCAGTTCTCGGGCCTTCGTGCCCAACACTGAAGCTTTCTTT.

This clonotype appeared many times. The J gene is TRBJ2-5, the V gene TRBV7-8; either TRBD1 or TRBD2 may supply D (5 bases each). Germline V CDR1 and CDR2: SGHVS, FQNEAQ. This CDR3 region has 14 residues. The ends were cut back, 1 base at V and 10 bases at J, with 16 bases in the middle. CDR3 in DNA: TGTGCCAGCAGCTTAGGAGGGCCAGGGAAGGGCCAGTACTTC. This translates into CASSLGGPGKGQYF.

This clonotype was seen a few times. The V and J genes are TRBV20-1 and TRBJ1-3; TRBD1 agrees at 7 bases. Germline V CDR1 and CDR2: DFQATT, SNEGSKA (reference sequence). This CDR3 region has 17 residues. J lost 3 bases, V lost 0 bases, and 11 bases had no gene match. The CDR3 nucleotides are TGCAGTGCTAGAGAAGGGGGCCTCCCTGAATATGGAAACACCATATATTTT. Protein: CSAREGGLPEYGNTIYF.

This clonotype appeared many times. The V and J genes are TRBV6-1 and TRBJ1-4; D unresolved. The V gene lost 6 bases and the J gene lost 4 bases, with 12 bases spanning the gap. Germline assignment: CDR1 MNHNS and CDR2 SASEGT. This CDR3 is 14 amino acids long. Written as DNA, the CDR3 is TGTGCCAGCAGCCCGACGGCTATTAATGAAAAACTGTTTTTT. Translated: CASSPTAINEKLFF.

In this sample, this clonotype turned up many times. The junction differs from germline at one of its ends, possibly a read error. This sequence joins TRBV11-2 and TRBJ2-7; 10 positions match TRBD2. Germline CDR1 and CDR2: SGHAT and FQNNGV. The CDR3 spans 16 residues. CDR3 protein: CASSLVLGLAECPPHF. CDR3 nucleotides: TGTGCCAGCAGCTTAGTCCTCGGACTAGCGGAATGCCCCCCGCACTTC. Full variable domain (missing parts from reference TRBV11-2 and TRBJ2-7): EAGVAQSPRYKIIEKRQSVAFWCNPISGHATLYWYQQILGQGPKLLIQFQNNGVVDDSQLPKDRFSAERLKGVDSTLKIQPAKLEDSAVYLCASSLVLGLAECPPHFGPGTRLTVT.

This clonotype has a count of ten or more. V is TRBV2 and J is TRBJ1-6; 12 bases align to TRBD1. The CDR3 loop spans 14 amino acids. The germline V gene encodes CDR1 SNHLY and CDR2 FYNNEI. The ends lost 10 bases at V and 7 bases at J; junction bases unmatched: 5. The CDR3 loop is CATKGTGGNSPLHF. In DNA form, the CDR3 reads TGTGCCACCAAAGGGACAGGGGGCAATTCACCCCTCCACTTT.

This clonotype has ten or more counts. V and J are TRBV11-2 and TRBJ1-5; 9 bases are a match to TRBD1. The J segment lost 9 bases and the V segment lost 5 bases, leaving 14 bases of the junction unmatched. The CDR3 contains 16 residues. Per the germline V gene, CDR1 is SGHAT and CDR2 is FQNNGV. DNA for the CDR3: TGTGCCAGCAGCCTCGGATCCCGACAGGGGGGGACGCCCCAGCATTTT. Translated: CASSLGSRQGGTPQHF.

This clonotype appeared a single time. The chain employs TRBV20-1 and TRBJ2-5, with TRBD2 as a possible D gene (5 bases). The CDR3 is 13 residues long. Germline-derived CDR1 and CDR2 are DFQATT and SNEGSKA (reference sequence). V shed 3 bases and J shed 1 base, with 9 bases lying between them. The CDR3 loop is CSASGMAQETQYF. CDR3 nucleotide sequence: TGCAGTGCTAGCGGGATGGCCCAAGAGACCCAGTACTTC.

The chain carries TRBV6-1 and TRBJ1-5; D gene ambiguous. Germline lookup yields CDR1 MNHNS and CDR2 SASEGT. V was cut by 4 bases and J by 6 bases, with 10 bases left in between. The CDR3 contains 13 residues. Here the CDR3 reads CASSAFTSQPQHF. As DNA, the CDR3 is TGTGCCAGCAGTGCCTTTACATCTCAGCCCCAGCATTTT.

In its sample, this clonotype was seen many times. The chain couples TRBV6-2 or TRBV6-3 to TRBJ1-1, with no clear D. CDR3 size: 12 residues. Germline CDR1 reads MNHEY; CDR2 reads SVGEGT. V lost 0 bases and J 10 bases, leaving 9 bases between the germline ends. CDR3 in DNA: TGTGCCAGCAGTTACTCGGAGGTTCGAGCTTTCTTT. Residues: CASSYSEVRAFF.

This clonotype was picked up many times. J is TRBJ1-2 and V is TRBV14; D gene uncertain. The CDR3 contains 13 residues. The V end was cut by 1 base, the J end by 4 bases, with 7 bases between. Germline V gene sequence: CDR1 SGHDN, CDR2 FVKESK. The CDR3 sequence: CASSQVPTYGYTF. The CDR3 DNA follows: TGTGCCAGCAGCCAAGTCCCGACCTATGGCTACACCTTC.

Many counts were recorded for this clonotype. V is TRBV27 and J is TRBJ2-7; no clear D. The V gene's germline CDR1 is MNHEY and CDR2 SMNVEV (reference sequence). The CDR3 is 13 amino acids. V was clipped by 0 bases and J by 4 bases, with 7 bases between them. CDR3 sequence: CASSLSPAYEQYF. CDR3 sequence (DNA): TGTGCCAGCAGTTTATCGCCCGCATACGAGCAGTACTTC.

This clonotype was recorded at least ten times. The genes are TRBV28 and TRBJ2-7, with 14 positions matching TRBD2. After removal of 2 bases from V and 4 bases from J, the junction contained 4 bases not matched to a gene. Germline loops: CDR1 MDHEN, CDR2 SYDVKM. The CDR3 has 16 residues. CDR3: CASSLGTSGGLYEQYF. The DNA of the CDR3 is TGTGCCAGCAGTTTAGGGACTAGCGGGGGATTGTACGAGCAGTACTTC.